This is a list of T cell receptor beta chains from one sample in a study of type 1 regulatory T cells. These receptors' targets are unknown. TCRdb reprocessed the reads via MiXCR and lists one record per CDR3 protein. Of about 60,000 distinct CDR3 sequences in the sample, 62% are singletons; the top ten hold less than 2%. The specimen sequenced was cultured non-Tr1 T cells, either the whole culture or a sorted T cell fraction (not recorded which). The receptors here all came from a human donor in good health. Each CDR3 is given with its conserved first and last residue. The D gene is left open where the match is weak. Size is omitted from some rows. Given values are once, few, many or a class for expanded clones.

D: TRBD1; size: .; J: TRBJ2-7; V: TRBV5-6; DNA: TGTGCCAGCAGCTTGACTCCGGGACAGGGGCTCGCCGAGCAGTACTTC; CDR3: CASSLTPGQGLAEQYF
D: TRBD2; size: .; J: TRBJ2-1; V: TRBV20-1; DNA: TGCAGTGCCCTTGGGACTAGCGGGGCCCTCTACAATGAGCAGTTCTTC; CDR3: CSALGTSGALYNEQFF
D: TRBD1; size: few; J: TRBJ2-1; V: TRBV4-1; DNA: TGCGCCAGCAGCCGACCCGGACAGGGACCGAATGAGCAGTTCTTC; CDR3: CASSRPGQGPNEQFF
D: .; size: .; J: TRBJ2-1; V: TRBV7-2; DNA: TGTGCCAGCAGCTTAGCAATTGGAATCGGGGAGCAGTTCTTC; CDR3: CASSLAIGIGEQFF
D: TRBD2; size: .; J: TRBJ2-1; V: TRBV6-5; DNA: TGTGCCAGCAGTCCCGGGACTAGCGGGACGAATGAGCAGTTCTTC; CDR3: CASSPGTSGTNEQFF
D: .; size: few; J: TRBJ2-2; V: TRBV6-2/TRBV6-3; DNA: TGTGCCAGCATCCTCAGGAACACCGGGGAGCTGTTTTTT; CDR3: CASILRNTGELFF
D: .; size: .; J: TRBJ1-3; V: TRBV6-5; DNA: TGTGCCAGCAGTTATACCGGGACATGGCCGACCAAATCTGGAAACACCATATATTTT; CDR3: CASSYTGTWPTKSGNTIYF
D: .; size: few; J: TRBJ2-3; V: TRBV7-2; DNA: TGTGCCAGCAGCTTACGGCTAGCTACCACAGATACGCAGTATTTT; CDR3: CASSLRLATTDTQYF
D: .; size: .; J: TRBJ2-7; V: TRBV20-1; DNA: TGCAGTGCCCCGAGGGACGGAAACGAGCAGTACTTC; CDR3: CSAPRDGNEQYF
D: .; size: .; J: TRBJ2-5; V: TRBV7-2; DNA: TGTGCCAGCAGCTTAGACACCGAAGAGACCCAGTACTTC; CDR3: CASSLDTEETQYF
D: .; size: .; J: TRBJ2-3; V: TRBV6-1; DNA: TGTGCCAGCAGTTCACGACGGTCCGACGCCACAGATACGCAGTATTTT; CDR3: CASSSRRSDATDTQYF
D: .; size: few; J: TRBJ2-2; V: TRBV6-2/TRBV6-3; DNA: TGTGCCAGCAGTTTATCATTTCCTTACACCGGGGAGCTGTTTTTT; CDR3: CASSLSFPYTGELFF
D: TRBD1; size: .; J: TRBJ1-5; V: TRBV18; DNA: TGTGCCAGCTCACCAAAGGTTAGCAGGGGGTTTCAGCCCCAGCATTTT; CDR3: CASSPKVSRGFQPQHF
D: .; size: .; J: TRBJ2-5; V: TRBV3-1; DNA: TGTGCCAGCAGCCACTCATCGGGAGAGACCCAGTACTTC; CDR3: CASSHSSGETQYF
D: TRBD1; size: .; J: TRBJ1-2; V: TRBV5-1; DNA: TGCGCCAGCAGCTTGGATCCGGGACAGGGCGCCTATGGCTACACCTTC; CDR3: CASSLDPGQGAYGYTF
D: TRBD1; size: .; J: TRBJ2-1; V: TRBV5-1; DNA: TGCGCCAGCAGCTTCTCCGGGACAGGGGGTAATGAGCAGTTCTTC; CDR3: CASSFSGTGGNEQFF
D: .; size: once; J: TRBJ1-4; V: TRBV20-1; DNA: TGCAGTGCCCATCTGAACCGCGGAACACCTAATGAAAAACTGTTTTTT; CDR3: CSAHLNRGTPNEKLFF
D: TRBD1; size: .; J: TRBJ2-1; V: TRBV28; DNA: TGTGCCAGCAGTGGGCCCTTTTCCGGGACAGCCCGTTTTAATGAGCAGTTCTTC; CDR3: CASSGPFSGTARFNEQFF
D: TRBD2; size: .; J: TRBJ2-1; V: TRBV7-6; DNA: TGTGCCAGCAGCTTCCGGCGGCGGGAGAGAAATGAGCAGTTCTTC; CDR3: CASSFRRRERNEQFF
D: .; size: few; J: TRBJ1-2; V: TRBV24-1; DNA: TGTGCCACCAGTGAGAGGCAGGGAGCCTATGGCTACACCTTC; CDR3: CATSERQGAYGYTF
D: TRBD2; size: .; J: TRBJ2-2; V: TRBV5-1; DNA: TGCGCCAGCAGCTTGACTAGCGGGATCGGGGAGCTGTTTTTT; CDR3: CASSLTSGIGELFF
D: TRBD1; size: once; J: TRBJ2-7; V: TRBV15; DNA: TGTGCCACCAGCAGAGATCGAGACAGGGGGCAATCTCCGCAGTACTTC; CDR3: CATSRDRDRGQSPQYF
D: TRBD2; size: .; J: TRBJ2-1; V: TRBV7-2; DNA: TGTGCCAGCAGCTACCGAGGACTAGCGGGAGTGGGTTACAATGAGCAGTTCTTC; CDR3: CASSYRGLAGVGYNEQFF
D: TRBD2; size: .; J: TRBJ2-7; V: TRBV18; DNA: TGTGCCAGCTCACCAGGGACTACCTACGAGCAGTACTTC; CDR3: CASSPGTTYEQYF
D: .; size: few; J: TRBJ2-7; V: TRBV20-1; DNA: TGCAGTGCAACGGGAGCCTTCCACCACCTAGGGACCTACGAGCAGTACTTC; CDR3: CSATGAFHHLGTYEQYF
D: .; size: .; J: TRBJ2-1; V: TRBV2; DNA: TGTGCCAGCAGTGATGACTCCCTTAATGAGCAGTTCTTC; CDR3: CASSDDSLNEQFF
D: .; size: .; J: TRBJ1-5; V: TRBV29-1; DNA: TGCAGCGTTTATACAGGGTACAATCAGCCCCAGCATTTT; CDR3: CSVYTGYNQPQHF
D: .; size: .; J: TRBJ2-1; V: TRBV7-6; DNA: TGTGCCAGCACCCCAGTACTAGCCGATGAGCAGTTCTTC; CDR3: CASTPVLADEQFF
D: .; size: .; J: TRBJ2-2; V: TRBV20-1; DNA: TGCAGTGCTAGAGGGCAGGGAAGATTCGGGGAGCTGTTTTTT; CDR3: CSARGQGRFGELFF
D: TRBD1; size: .; J: TRBJ1-6; V: TRBV7-2; DNA: TGTGCCAGCAGCCAAGGAGCCGGGACAGAGTCACCCCTCCACTTT; CDR3: CASSQGAGTESPLHF
D: TRBD2; size: few; J: TRBJ2-1; V: TRBV5-5; DNA: TGTGCCAGCAGCTTGACTAGCGGGACATATACTGAGCAGTTCTTC; CDR3: CASSLTSGTYTEQFF
D: TRBD2; size: .; J: TRBJ2-1; V: TRBV11-1; DNA: TGTGCCAGCAGCCATCCGGGACTAGCGGACAATGAGCAGTTCTTC; CDR3: CASSHPGLADNEQFF
D: TRBD1; size: few; J: TRBJ1-5; V: TRBV12-3/TRBV12-4; DNA: TGTGCCAGCAGTCTGTATCTGACAGGGGGTTATAGCAATCAGCCCCAGCATTTT; CDR3: CASSLYLTGGYSNQPQHF
D: TRBD2; size: few; J: TRBJ2-7; V: TRBV27; DNA: TGTGCCAGCAGTGCGACTAGCGGGAGGCTCGACGAGCAGTACTTC; CDR3: CASSATSGRLDEQYF
D: TRBD1; size: .; J: TRBJ2-2; V: TRBV11-2; DNA: TGTGCCAGCAGCGACCGGACAGGGCGGGGCACCGGGGAGCTGTTTTTT; CDR3: CASSDRTGRGTGELFF
D: TRBD1; size: once; J: TRBJ2-1; V: TRBV12-5; DNA: TGTGCTAGTGGTTTTCCGGACAGGGTAGAAGTATTCAATGAGCAGTTCTTC; CDR3: CASGFPDRVEVFNEQFF
D: .; size: .; J: TRBJ1-1; V: TRBV20-1; DNA: TGCAGTGCCGCGTTGGGGGGTATGGGGAACACTGAAGCTCTCTTT; CDR3: CSAALGGMGNTEALF
D: .; size: many; J: TRBJ2-7; V: TRBV28; DNA: TGTGCCAGCAGCCTTCGTGGAGGCGCAAGCTACGAGCAGTACTTC; CDR3: CASSLRGGASYEQYF
D: .; size: medium-sized; J: TRBJ2-2; V: TRBV9; DNA: TGTGCCAGCAGCATGTTACAGGGTGCCGGGGAGCTGTTTTTT; CDR3: CASSMLQGAGELFF
D: .; size: .; J: TRBJ1-4; V: TRBV7-9; DNA: TGTGCCAGCAGCAAGAGGACAGACCCAAATGAAAAACTGTTTTTT; CDR3: CASSKRTDPNEKLFF
D: TRBD2; size: few; J: TRBJ2-1; V: TRBV28; DNA: TGTGCCAGCAGTTTGACCGGGACTAGCGGATACAATGAGCAGTTCTTC; CDR3: CASSLTGTSGYNEQFF
D: TRBD1; size: .; J: TRBJ2-4; V: TRBV24-1; DNA: TGTGCCACCAGTGACAGCATTGGACAGGGGGTTCAGTACTTC; CDR3: CATSDSIGQGVQYF
D: .; size: few; J: TRBJ1-1; V: TRBV20-1; DNA: TGCAGTGCCGAAAAACCTCCAGGGAACACTGAAGCTTTCTTT; CDR3: CSAEKPPGNTEAFF